Below, one T cell receptor (beta chain) is given with its context. This receptor's antigen is unknown. Qualities for individual bases were not recorded, and no much larger clone is one base off. As encoded in the germline V gene, CDR1 is SGHAT while CDR2 is FQNNGV. Taken from cysteine to phenylalanine, the CDR3 has 13 residues. Only CDR3 DNA is held: 39 bases, read in frame from base 1. V and J lose 1 base and 4 bases, and a span of 7 bases separates them. The trial excluded patients who had a history of autoimmune disease or who were on systemic immunosuppression. Peripheral blood for TCR sequencing was collected from all dose cohorts at baseline, on cycle 4 day 1, and on cycle 7 day 1. Samples were obtained from an open-label, multicenter, first-in-human phase I dose-escalation trial of ivuxolimab. The trial enrolled adults with locally advanced or metastatic head and neck squamous cell, hepatocellular, melanoma or renal cell carcinoma. Before TCR sequencing, CD4+ and CD8+ T cells were separately sorted from peripheral blood.

Genomic DNA was extracted from sorted cells for sequencing of the TCRbeta CDR3 region. The immunoSEQ Assay was used for sequencing of TCRbeta CDR3 regions. Held by TCRdb, this immuneACCESS table contains in-frame sequences only and omits some clones. Under half of the omission traces to an unresolved V gene where checked; the cause of the rest is unknown. Across this sample there are more than 70,000 clones, with around 80% seen only once. The ten most abundant clones make up 5% of the sample. These data come from a study of OX40 agonist ivuxolimab in advanced cancers. Study-level background: Ivuxolimab was a fully human IgG2 agonistic monoclonal antibody targeting the costimulatory receptor OX40 (CD134). Intravenous ivuxolimab was administered to patients every 2 weeks at six dose levels: 0.01, 0.1, 0.3, 1.5, 3 and 10 mg/kg. Of the approximately 54 patients in dose escalation, around 20 had hepatocellular carcinoma, about 15 had melanoma, 9 had renal cell carcinoma and 9 had head and neck cancer. A male proportion of approximately 83% and a mean age of about 60 years, ranging from 23 to 79, were recorded for the dose-escalation cohort. Prior anti-PD-1, anti-PD-L1 or anti-CTLA-4 therapy was permitted, and 30% to 45% of dose-escalation patients had received checkpoint inhibitors. Three dose-escalation patients achieved partial responses, one with hepatocellular carcinoma and two with cutaneous melanoma. The point of sequencing TCRbeta in the periphery was to test whether ivuxolimab changed TCR sequence diversity and drove clonal T-cell expansion. The paper describes the monotherapy dose-escalation part (N = 52 patients) of the phase I trial of ivuxolimab.

Study-level results and caveats: In the 0.1-3.0 mg/kg groups, partial responders were among the patients with the lowest normalized peripheral clonal expansion, particularly in CD8+ T cells. After ivuxolimab, expanded clones were on average more numerous among CD8+ T cells than among CD4+ T cells. Low levels of normalized T-cell clonal expansion were also seen in some patients who did not respond. The antigen specificity of the peripheral T cells that underwent clonal expansion was not determined. At doses of 0.1 to 3.0 mg/kg, clonal expansion of both CD4+ and CD8+ blood T cells was observed from baseline to week 6.

The sequenced sample was CD4+ or CD8+ T cells sorted from blood, obtained in a trial of the OX40 agonist ivuxolimab. Recombination joined TRBV11-2 with TRBJ1-2; the D gene cannot be named for sure. The sequence was obtained from an adult with an advanced solid tumor such as melanoma, head and neck, liver or kidney cancer. Read as DNA, the sequence is TGTGCCAGCAGCTTAGGACCGAGCTATGGCTACACCTTC. This is translated as CASSLGPSYGYTF.